This section outlines one T cell receptor beta chain sequence together with its context. Its antigen is unknown. The record originates from a study of cytomegalovirus exposure and HLA in healthy donors. With 5 bases clipped from V and 3 bases from J, the junction kept 3 bases outside the gene matches. CDR1 and CDR2 from the germline V gene are LNHDA and SQIVND (reference sequence). The CDR3 runs 15 residues. The PCR used 60 Vbeta and 13 Jbeta primers. Using immunoSEQ multiplex PCR, the repertoire was profiled, and TCRdb retains in-frame clones only, with some absent. This sample yields about 190,000 clones, of which 75% to 80% are seen a single time; around 6% belongs to the top ten. The study's findings and limits: A later analysis associated 16,951 TCR beta sequences with HLA alleles at a 0.05 false discovery rate. Common viral pathogens seemed, in a later analysis, to connect with several of the most significant clusters.

The chain recombines TRBV19 with TRBJ2-7, with 14 bases that match TRBD2. The sample was PBMCs. This TCR was sampled from a woman aged 25 to 39 in good health and CMV-seropositive. The CDR3 DNA reads TGTGCCAGTAGTCAGGGGACTAGCGGGGGCTACGAGCAGTACTTC. It codes for CASSQGTSGGYEQYF.